Listed below are T cell receptor beta chains from one sample, sequenced in a study of blood T cells in healthy people across ages. TCRdb recomputed calls from the 5' RACE reads with MiXCR, one row per CDR3 protein. The top ten clones hold 15% to 20% of a sample with 850,000 to 1,300,000 distinct CDR3 sequences, more than 40% of them seen once. The source material was blood. The receptors stem from a woman aged 60 to 75 in good health. Both conserved end residues are part of each CDR3. A D gene is named only where the DNA matches it firmly. Where a row states a size, it is once, few, many or the class of an expanded clone; other rows omit it.

V gene,clone size,D gene,J gene,CDR3 protein,CDR3 DNA
TRBV9,few,TRBD2,TRBJ2-7,CASSVAGIAGPTYEQYF,TGTGCCAGCAGCGTAGCGGGAATAGCGGGGCCTACCTACGAGCAGTACTTC
TRBV20-1,-,-,TRBJ1-5,CSARSIGLDRYNQPQHF,TGCAGTGCTAGGTCCATCGGGCTAGACAGATACAATCAGCCCCAGCATTTT
TRBV12-3/TRBV12-4,many,-,TRBJ2-6,CASSHSGANVLTF,TGTGCCAGCAGTCATTCTGGGGCCAACGTCCTGACTTTC
TRBV6-2/TRBV6-3,few,TRBD2,TRBJ2-5,CASSYSAGAAETQYF,TGTGCCAGCAGTTACTCGGCGGGAGCCGCAGAGACCCAGTACTTC
TRBV13,-,TRBD2,TRBJ2-1,CASSSRGTSGRSPEQFF,TGTGCCAGCAGCTCACGAGGGACTAGCGGGAGGTCCCCCGAGCAGTTCTTC
TRBV3-1,-,-,TRBJ2-1,CASSQTRLVGNEQFF,TGTGCCAGCAGCCAAACGAGACTAGTGGGGAATGAGCAGTTCTTC
TRBV6-1,-,TRBD1,TRBJ2-3,CASSAIHDRGGTDTQYF,TGTGCCAGCAGTGCTATTCATGACAGGGGCGGCACAGATACGCAGTATTTT
TRBV29-1,few,-,TRBJ2-3,CSFDTGNQDTQYF,TGCAGCTTTGACACAGGGAACCAGGATACGCAGTATTTT
TRBV7-2,-,TRBD1,TRBJ2-7,CASSSNTGDREQYF,TGTGCCAGCAGCTCGAACACAGGGGATCGCGAGCAGTACTTC
TRBV6-1,-,-,TRBJ2-7,CAGSGTAENEQYF,TGTGCCGGCAGTGGGACTGCCGAAAACGAGCAGTACTTC
TRBV5-6,many,-,TRBJ2-7,CASSLVAGSYEQYF,TGTGCCAGCAGCTTGGTTGCGGGATCCTACGAGCAGTACTTC
TRBV28,-,TRBD1,TRBJ1-6,CASSVTGGGSSPLHF,TGTGCCAGCAGTGTTACAGGGGGCGGAAGTTCACCCCTCCACTTT
TRBV27,-,-,TRBJ1-5,CASSTRDGQRDQPQHF,TGTGCCAGCAGTACAAGGGACGGGCAACGGGATCAGCCCCAGCATTTT
TRBV11-3,few,-,TRBJ2-1,CASSSTPYNEQFF,TGTGCCAGCAGCTCGACGCCATACAATGAGCAGTTCTTC
TRBV3-1,few,-,TRBJ2-7,CASSLGRLGEQYF,TGTGCCAGCAGCCTTGGACGTTTGGGCGAGCAGTACTTC
TRBV2,few,-,TRBJ1-5,CATPPWWCNQPQHF,TGTGCCACACCCCCGTGGTGGTGCAATCAGCCCCAGCATTTT
TRBV3-1,-,-,TRBJ2-5,CASSSRIQIQETQYF,TGTGCCAGCAGCTCCCGGATACAGATCCAAGAGACCCAGTACTTC
TRBV15,-,-,TRBJ2-1,CATSTPVAYNEQFF,TGTGCCACCAGCACCCCAGTGGCCTACAATGAGCAGTTCTTC
TRBV29-1,-,TRBD1,TRBJ2-7,CSVVDRVYEQYF,TGCAGCGTGGTTGACAGGGTTTACGAGCAGTACTTC
TRBV7-6,-,-,TRBJ2-3,CTSSSHGDTQYF,TGTACCAGCAGCTCTCACGGGGATACGCAGTATTTT